The present T cell receptor (beta chain) was sequenced within a study of blood T cell repertoires in COVID-19. Study details: The study drew acute and convalescent COVID-19 samples from the United States, Italy and Spain. Sources were T cells, B-cell-depleted T cells, or PBMCs; the material itself was cDNA or gDNA.

Per the authors' pipeline: Estimation of nucleated cell counts was performed using reference gene primer amplification. Data came from immunoSEQ multiplex PCR; TCRdb stores just in-frame clones and leaves some out. The V and J calls and clone size were taken over from that table, and D and trimming were inferred from the DNA. The table records some 190,000 clones, 70% to 90% of them present only once. In germline, CDR1 is KGHDR, CDR2 SFDVKD. CDR3 length: 11 residues. The V and J ends lost 7 bases and 9 bases respectively, with 9 bases between them. Sequenced sample: peripheral blood. The chain uses TRBV24-1 and TRBJ2-1; unclear D gene. This sequence was found in a human donor in a cohort sampled during active COVID-19. DNA for the CDR3: TGTGCCACCAGGGGTTCGGGTGAGCAGTTCTTC. Translation: CATRGSGEQFF.